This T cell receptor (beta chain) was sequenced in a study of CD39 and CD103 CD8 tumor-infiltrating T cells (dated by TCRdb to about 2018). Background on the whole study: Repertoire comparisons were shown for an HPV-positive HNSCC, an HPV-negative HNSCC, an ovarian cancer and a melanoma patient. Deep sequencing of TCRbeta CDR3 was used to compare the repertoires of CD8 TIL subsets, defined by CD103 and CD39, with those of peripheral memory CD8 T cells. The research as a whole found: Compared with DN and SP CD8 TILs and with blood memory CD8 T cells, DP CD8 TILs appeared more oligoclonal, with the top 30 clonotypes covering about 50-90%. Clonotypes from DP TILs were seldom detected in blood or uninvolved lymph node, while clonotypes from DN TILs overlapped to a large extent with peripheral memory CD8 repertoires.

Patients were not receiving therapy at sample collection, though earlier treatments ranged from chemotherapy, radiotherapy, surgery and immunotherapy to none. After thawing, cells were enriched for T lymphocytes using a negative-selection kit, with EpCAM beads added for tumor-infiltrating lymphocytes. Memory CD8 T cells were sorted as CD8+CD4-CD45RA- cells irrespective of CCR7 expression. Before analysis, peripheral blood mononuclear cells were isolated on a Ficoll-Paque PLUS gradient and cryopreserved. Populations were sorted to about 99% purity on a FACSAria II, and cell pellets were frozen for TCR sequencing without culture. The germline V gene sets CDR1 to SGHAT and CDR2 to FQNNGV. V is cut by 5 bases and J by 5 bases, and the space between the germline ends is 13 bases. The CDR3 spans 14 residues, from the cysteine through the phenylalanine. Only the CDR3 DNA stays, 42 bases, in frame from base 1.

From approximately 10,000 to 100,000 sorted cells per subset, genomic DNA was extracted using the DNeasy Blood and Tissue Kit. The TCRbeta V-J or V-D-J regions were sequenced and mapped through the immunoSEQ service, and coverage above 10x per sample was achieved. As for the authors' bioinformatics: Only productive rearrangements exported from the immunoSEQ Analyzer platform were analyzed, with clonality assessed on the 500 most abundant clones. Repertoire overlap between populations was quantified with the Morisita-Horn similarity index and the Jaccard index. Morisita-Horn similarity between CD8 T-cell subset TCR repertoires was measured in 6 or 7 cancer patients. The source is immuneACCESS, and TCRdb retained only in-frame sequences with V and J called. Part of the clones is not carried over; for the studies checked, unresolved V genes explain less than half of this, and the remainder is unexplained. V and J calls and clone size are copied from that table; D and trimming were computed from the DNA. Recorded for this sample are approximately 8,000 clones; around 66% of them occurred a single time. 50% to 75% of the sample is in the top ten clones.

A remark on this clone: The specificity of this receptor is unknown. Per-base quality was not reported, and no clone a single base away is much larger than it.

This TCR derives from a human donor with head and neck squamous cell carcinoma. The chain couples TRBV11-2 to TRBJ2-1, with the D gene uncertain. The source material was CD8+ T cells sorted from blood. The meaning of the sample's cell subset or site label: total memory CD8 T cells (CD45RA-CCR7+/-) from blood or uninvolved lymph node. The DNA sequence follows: TGTGCCAGCAGCACCCTCCTGAAAAACAATGAGCAGTTCTTC. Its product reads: CASSTLLKNNEQFF.